This TCR beta chain is from a study of regulatory dendritic cells for organ transplantation. Sorted T cells were CFSE-labeled and cultured five to six days with allogeneic regulatory or mature dendritic cells at 1:10. Germline CDR1 reads KGHSH; CDR2 reads LQKENI. Trimming took off 1 base at V and 1 base at J, with 5 bases between the two ends. This CDR3 spans 13 amino acids. Study-wide findings and caveats: Among resting subsets, memory CD8+ cells contained the most alloreactive clonotypes. Alloreactive memory CD8+ T cell pools varied considerably between individuals.

Details on this clone: The antigen is not known.

Generated by immunoSEQ multiplex PCR, the TCRdb table keeps only in-frame clones and is missing some. The sample has tens of thousands of clones; approximately 85% are singletons. The chain uses TRBV18 and TRBJ2-7; TRBD1 might be the D (5 bases). Sequenced: naive CD4+ T cells from blood cultured with regulatory dendritic cells. Regarding subset: CD45RA+ naive T cells. This sequence originates from a human donor in good health. The CDR3 region is CASSPQGSYEQYF. The CDR3 DNA is TGTGCCAGCTCACCACAGGGGTCCTACGAGCAGTACTTC.